This TCR beta chain emerged from a study of cytomegalovirus exposure and HLA in healthy donors. Study background: A preliminary data release comprised 70 million to 95 million unique TCRs obtained from HLA-typed donors. Study findings and constraints: Earlier analysis yielded a pattern in which most TCR beta V segments were productive about 90% or about 30% of the time. Prediction of most subjects' HLA-A and HLA-B alleles by TCR beta sequences was reportedly accurate. It was confirmed in vitro that three of the CMV-associated chains were specific for CMV antigens.

This clone was counted only a few times. Its target is unknown. The PCR employed 60 Vbeta primers together with 13 Jbeta primers. The protocol was immunoSEQ multiplex PCR, while the TCRdb copy is restricted to in-frame clones and leaves out a portion. The sample carries around 100,000 clones, around two thirds recorded once. Input material: PBMCs. The receptor was derived from a woman aged 50 to 60 in good health and CMV-seronegative.

CDR3 amino acids: CASSKPGLASAKYF. The CDR3 region has the DNA TGTGCCAGCAGCAAACCGGGACTAGCGAGTGCCAAGTACTTC. The chain links TRBV28 to TRBJ2-5; 10 bases are shared with TRBD2. The junction had 13 bases not matched to a gene; V was cut back by 6 bases and J by 12 bases. Germline CDR1 MDHEN, CDR2 SYDVKM. CDR3 size: 14 residues.